The 20 T cell receptor beta chains in this list originate from one sample, sequenced in a study of T cell clones after liver transplantation. Using immunoSEQ multiplex PCR, the repertoire was profiled, and TCRdb retains in-frame clones only, with some absent. Among roughly 120,000 clones listed, approximately 90% were seen once. The sequences come from CD4+ T cells from blood, collected 12 months after liver transplant. These receptors all come from a human patient who received a liver transplant. Some of the T cells might come from the graft donor.

The CDR3 here is CSAGQAFF. CDR3 coding DNA: TGCAGTGCTGGCCAAGCTTTCTTT. The rearrangement joins TRBV20-1 to TRBJ1-1; D is unclear. Looked up from germline, CDR1 is DFQATT and CDR2 is SNEGSKA (reference sequence). Trimming shortened V by 5 bases and J by 9 bases, and 4 bases separated the two germline ends. This CDR3 has 8 residues.

The DNA of the CDR3 is TGTGCCAGTAGTATAGCCACAGGGAACTACGAGCAGTACTTC. It encodes CASSIATGNYEQYF. The gene calls are TRBV19 and TRBJ2-7; a weak D match, TRBD1 (6 bases). Looked up from germline, CDR1 is LNHDA and CDR2 is SQIVND (reference sequence). Trimming left V 1 base short and J 3 bases short, with 10 bases between. The CDR3 extends over 14 amino acids.

V and J are TRBV30 and TRBJ2-7; D is possibly TRBD1 (5 bases). Trimming stripped 5 bases from V and 0 bases from J, with 8 bases between. The CDR3 has 12 residues. Germline V gene sequence: CDR1 GTSNPN, CDR2 SVGIG (reference sequence). CDR3 bases: TGTGCCTGGGGCAGGGACTCCTACGAGCAGTACTTC. This codes for CAWGRDSYEQYF. Filled out from reference TRBV30 and TRBJ2-7, the complete variable domain reads SQTIHQWPATLVQPVGSPLSLECTVEGTSNPNLYWYRQAAGRGLQLLFYSVGIGQISSEVPQNLSASRPQDRQFILSSKKLLLSDSGFYLCAWGRDSYEQYFGPGTRLTVT.

This chain links TRBV2 with TRBJ2-4, with D possibly matching TRBD1 (5 bases). CDR1 is SNHLY, CDR2 FYNNEI, per germline. V dropped 4 bases and J dropped 5 bases, with 12 bases sitting between them. The CDR3 runs to 14 residues. CDR3 sequence reads: CASSGKGSQNIQYF. Here the CDR3 DNA reads TGTGCCAGCAGTGGGAAGGGGTCCCAAAACATTCAGTACTTC.

This chain joins TRBV19 and TRBJ1-1; 10 positions match TRBD1. This CDR3 is built from 14 residues. Losses at the gene ends were 6 bases for V and 5 bases for J; bases not matched to a gene: 6. CDR1 is LNHDA and CDR2 is SQIVND in the germline V gene (reference sequence). Here the CDR3 DNA reads TGTGCCAGTAGCCAGACAGGGGGCTATACTGAAGCTTTCTTT. It encodes CASSQTGGYTEAFF.

CDR3 in amino acids: CASSSNAYRGGIQYF. CDR3 coding DNA: TGTGCCAGCAGTTCTAACGCTTACAGGGGAGGCATTCAGTACTTC. The V gene is TRBV13, the J gene TRBJ2-4, with D possibly TRBD1 on 7 matching bases. The germline gives CDR1 PRHDT, CDR2 FYEKMQ (reference sequence). V gave up 6 bases and J gave up 9 bases, with 21 bases separating them. The CDR3 covers 15 residues. Looking up the rest from reference TRBV13 and TRBJ2-4 gives the full variable domain: AAGVIQSPRHLIKEKRETATLKCYPIPRHDTVYWYQQGPGQDPQFLISFYEKMQSDKGSIPDRFSAQQFSDYHSELNMSSLELGDSALYFCASSSNAYRGGIQYFGAGTRLSVL.

The V gene is TRBV5-1, the J gene TRBJ2-7; a weak D match, TRBD2 (6 bases). The length of the CDR3 is 16 residues. V gave up 4 bases and J gave up 0 bases, with 17 bases separating them. The germline V gene has CDR1 SGHRS and CDR2 YFSETQ. This CDR3 reads CASSEKPGLLSYEQYF. The DNA for the CDR3 is TGCGCCAGCAGCGAAAAACCGGGACTCCTCTCCTACGAGCAGTACTTC.

This chain connects TRBV5-1 to TRBJ2-3; D unresolved. V was shortened by 4 bases and J by 6 bases, with 12 bases between the two germline ends. Germline V gene data show CDR1 as SGHRS and CDR2 as YFSETQ. This CDR3 region has 13 residues. Here the CDR3 DNA reads TGCGCCAGCAGCCCGACCATATCCGATACGCAGTATTTT. This encodes CASSPTISDTQYF.

CDR3 nucleotides: TGTGCCAGCAGCTTACCGGGTTACGAGCAGTACTTC. Translated: CASSLPGYEQYF. The chain uses TRBV7-2 and TRBJ2-7; D uncertain. This CDR3 contains 12 residues. V shed 2 bases and J shed 4 bases, with 6 bases lying between them. The V gene's germline CDR1 is SGHTA and CDR2 FQGNSA.

The CDR3 protein is CASSSGGVPYEQYF. Written as DNA, the CDR3 is TGCGCCAGCAGTTCAGGGGGCGTCCCCTACGAGCAGTACTTC. The chain uses TRBV10-1 and TRBJ2-7; 8 bases align to TRBD1. Losses at the gene ends were 5 bases for V and 2 bases for J; bases not matched to a gene: 5. The CDR3 consists of 14 residues. The germline V gene has CDR1 WNHNN and CDR2 SYGVQD (reference sequence).

J is TRBJ2-5 and V is TRBV29-1; D remains unclear. Trimming took off 1 base at V and 11 bases at J, with 17 bases between the two ends. CDR1 and CDR2 from the germline V gene are SQVTM and ANQGSEA. The CDR3 is made up of 13 amino acids. CDR3 bases: TGCAGCGTTGAAGGTACGGGTCAAATGGCGCAGTACTTC. Encoded protein: CSVEGTGQMAQYF. Variable domain in full (rest from reference TRBV29-1 and TRBJ2-5): SAVISQKPSRDICQRGTSLTIQCQVDSQVTMMFWYRQQPGQSLTLIATANQGSEATYESGFVIDKFPISRPNLTFSTLTVSNMSPEDSSIYLCSVEGTGQMAQYFGPGTRLLVL.

V and J are TRBV7-2 and TRBJ2-1; 8 bases agree with TRBD2. The junction had 10 bases not matched to a gene; V was cut back by 5 bases and J by 7 bases. The CDR3 runs to 15 residues. Germline values: CDR1 SGHTA, CDR2 FQGNSA. CDR3 loop: CASSLELADSNEQFF. The DNA for the CDR3 is TGTGCCAGCAGCCTGGAACTAGCGGACTCAAATGAGCAGTTCTTC.

The chain employs TRBV2 and TRBJ2-1; a weak D match, TRBD1 (6 bases). Per the germline V gene, CDR1 is SNHLY and CDR2 is FYNNEI. V gave up 7 bases and J gave up 0 bases, with 13 bases separating them. The CDR3 totals 15 residues. The CDR3 is CASKVAGDSYNEQFF. CDR3 coding DNA: TGTGCCAGCAAGGTTGCAGGGGACTCCTACAATGAGCAGTTCTTC.

V gene TRBV23-1 combines with J gene TRBJ2-1; TRBD2 matches at 8 bases. TRBV23-1 is an ORF, and what it does is uncertain. The CDR3 totals 17 residues. Germline trimming cut 0 bases from V and 4 bases from J; bases unmatched to any gene: 8. The CDR3, as DNA: TGCGCCAGCAGTCAATCAATCCGGGAGGGTCCTTACAATGAGCAGTTCTTC. Translation: CASSQSIREGPYNEQFF.

The CDR3 sequence: CASSLALTDPPLKAYEQYF. CDR3 coding DNA: TGTGCCAGCAGCTTAGCCTTGACAGACCCCCCATTGAAGGCCTACGAGCAGTACTTC. The V call is TRBV7-7, the J call TRBJ2-7, with a weak D call TRBD1 (5 bases). The germline V gene encodes CDR1 SSHAT and CDR2 FNYEAQ (reference sequence). V was trimmed by 0 bases and J by 2 bases, leaving 23 bases between them. This CDR3 region has 19 residues.

In its sample, this clone was seen once. V usage is TRBV7-6 and J usage is TRBJ1-4; D possibly corresponds to TRBD1 (5 bases). V lost 1 base to trimming and J lost 5 bases, with 14 bases between them. Germline CDR1 is SGHVS and CDR2 is FNYEAQ. The CDR3 covers 16 residues. CDR3: CASSLGMPGSNEKLFF. The CDR3 coding sequence is TGTGCCAGCAGCTTAGGAATGCCAGGGTCGAATGAAAAACTGTTTTTT.

The V gene is TRBV2, the J gene TRBJ2-3, with D maybe TRBD1 (5 bases). CDR1 is SNHLY and CDR2 is FYNNEI in the germline V gene. The CDR3 consists of 14 residues. Trimming pared 4 bases from V and 1 base from J, leaving 9 bases between. The CDR3 DNA reads as TGTGCCAGCAGTGGGCAGGGTGGCACAGATACGCAGTATTTT. It encodes CASSGQGGTDTQYF.

This rearrangement joins TRBV11-3 to TRBJ2-2, with 9 bases that match TRBD2. From germline, CDR1 is SGHNT and CDR2 YENEEA. The V and J ends lost 7 bases and 4 bases, in that order; junction bases with no gene match: 7. The CDR3 is made up of 15 amino acids. CDR3 amino acids: CASIGGRAGTGELFF. The DNA of the CDR3 is TGTGCCAGCATCGGCGGGAGGGCCGGCACCGGGGAGCTGTTTTTT.

The chain has TRBV25-1 and TRBJ2-3, with 12 positions matching TRBD2. Germline V CDR1 and CDR2: MGHDK, SYGVNS. Losses at the gene ends were 6 bases for V and 5 bases for J; bases not matched to a gene: 6. There are 15 residues in the CDR3. CDR3 bases: TGTGCCAGCAGCCCCCGACTAGCGGGAGTAGATACGCAGTATTTT. It encodes CASSPRLAGVDTQYF.

The chain has TRBV27 and TRBJ2-1, with 10 bases matching TRBD2. Germline CDR1 is MNHEY and CDR2 is SMNVEV (reference sequence). The V and J ends lost 4 bases and 6 bases, in that order; junction bases with no gene match: 6. This CDR3 spans 15 amino acids. CDR3 DNA sequence: TGTGCCAGCAGTTCACGGACTAGCGGCTTCAATGAGCAGTTCTTC. Translating it yields CASSSRTSGFNEQFF.